These 18 T cell receptor beta chains originate from one sample sequenced in a study of T cell responses to AZD1222 COVID-19 vaccine. The repertoire was sequenced with immunoSEQ multiplex PCR; TCRdb's copy has only in-frame clones and lacks some. The repertoire holds about 50,000 clones, with approximately 85% as singletons. Sequences were derived from peripheral blood, sampled on day 0 of MenACWY control vaccination. These receptors were taken from an adult in good health.

Concerning this clone itself: Other DNA sequences in the sample encode the same CDR3. The rearrangement joins TRBV20-1 to TRBJ2-7; a possible D gene is TRBD1 (5 bases). Trimming took 3 bases from V and 5 from J, leaving 17 bases between them. CDR1 is DFQATT and CDR2 is SNEGSKA in the germline V gene (reference sequence). This CDR3 is 14 amino acids long. This chain's CDR3 is CSASMRQGRNEQYF. The CDR3 nucleotides are TGCAGTGCTAGTATGCGGCAGGGTCGGAACGAGCAGTACTTC.

The CDR3 coding sequence is TGCAGCGCCAGCATGCTCCAGGGGCGGTTGGGGGCCGGGGAGCTGTTTTTT. Translated: CSASMLQGRLGAGELFF. The chain uses TRBV29-1 and TRBJ2-2; a weak D match, TRBD1 (6 bases). The germline V gene has CDR1 SQVTM and CDR2 ANQGSEA. The CDR3 spans 17 residues. The V end lost 7 bases, the J end lost 6 bases, and 27 bases lay between the germline ends.

The count of this clone is one. CDR3 protein: CASSQTSNQPQHF. The CDR3, as DNA: TGCGCCAGCAGCCAAACGAGCAATCAGCCCCAGCATTTT. V and J are TRBV4-3 and TRBJ1-5; D is uncertain. There are 13 residues in the CDR3. Germline-derived CDR1 and CDR2 are LGHNA and YSLEER. V lost 2 bases and J lost 1, with 3 bases in between.

The rearrangement links TRBV25-1 to TRBJ2-3; D not resolved. V lost 3 bases, J lost 1 base, and 8 bases lay in between. The CDR3 runs to 14 residues. Germline V lookup: CDR1 MGHDK, CDR2 SYGVNS. CDR3 DNA: TGTGCCAGCAGTGACCAGCGAGGCACAGATACGCAGTATTTT. Amino acid sequence: CASSDQRGTDTQYF. Combining the CDR3 with reference TRBV25-1 and TRBJ2-3 gives the whole variable domain EADIYQTPRYLVIGTGKKITLECSQTMGHDKMYWYQQDPGMELHLIHYSYGVNSTEKGDLSSESTVSRIRTEHFPLTLESARPSHTSQYLCASSDQRGTDTQYFGPGTRLTVL.

The chain recombines TRBV27 with TRBJ1-5, with a weak D call TRBD1 (6 bases). Looked up from germline, CDR1 is MNHEY and CDR2 is SMNVEV (reference sequence). CDR3 length: 16 residues. V was cut by 0 bases and J by 7 bases, with 16 bases left in between. The CDR3 sequence: CASSLSGWGAGQPQHF. The CDR3 nucleotides are TGTGCCAGCAGTTTATCTGGTTGGGGGGCAGGGCAGCCCCAGCATTTT.

This clone was found a few times. V and J are TRBV24-1 and TRBJ2-2; 9 bases fit TRBD1. Germline assignment: CDR1 KGHDR and CDR2 SFDVKD. After removal of 3 bases from V and 5 bases from J, the junction contained 3 bases not matched to a gene. The CDR3 contains 15 residues. The DNA of the CDR3 is TGTGCCACCAGTGATGACAGGGGGTGGACCGGGGAGCTGTTTTTT. It specifies CATSDDRGWTGELFF.

V and J are TRBV19 and TRBJ2-1; 7 bases line up with TRBD2. This CDR3 has 16 residues. Germline V CDR1 and CDR2: LNHDA, SQIVND (reference sequence). J was trimmed by 4 bases and V by 6 bases; bases with no gene match: 12. Here the CDR3 reads CASRMWGEGWYNEQFF. CDR3 DNA sequence: TGTGCCAGTAGGATGTGGGGGGAGGGCTGGTACAATGAGCAGTTCTTC.

CDR3 region: CASSFRGEDSPLHF. CDR3 coding DNA: TGTGCCAGCAGCTTTCGGGGTGAGGATTCACCCCTCCACTTT. This chain links TRBV11-2 with TRBJ1-6, with D hard to call. Germline V gene lookup returns CDR1 SGHAT and CDR2 FQNNGV. This CDR3 is 14 amino acids long. V shed 3 bases and J shed 8 bases, with 11 bases lying between them.

The gene calls are TRBV11-3 and TRBJ2-5; 7 bases align to TRBD1. V lost 8 bases and J lost 2; bases outside the gene matches: 8. This CDR3 region has 14 residues. CDR1 and CDR2 from the germline V gene are SGHNT and YENEEA. CDR3 nucleotides: TGTGCCAGCGGCGACAGGGAACCACAAGAGACCCAGTACTTC. Translation: CASGDREPQETQYF. Drawing the rest from reference TRBV11-3 and TRBJ2-5, the complete variable domain is EAGVVQSPRYKIIEKKQPVAFWCNPISGHNTLYWYLQNLGQGPELLIRYENEEAVDDSQLPKDRFSAERLKGVDSTLKIQPAELGDSAVYLCASGDREPQETQYFGPGTRLLVL.

The CDR3 protein is CASSQAVSWGTGELFF. As DNA, the CDR3 is TGCGCCAGCAGCCAAGCGGTATCGTGGGGGACCGGGGAGCTGTTTTTT. The V call is TRBV4-3, the J call TRBJ2-2; D is tentatively TRBD1 or TRBD2 (5 bases each). CDR3 size: 16 residues. Germline V lookup: CDR1 LGHNA, CDR2 YSLEER. Trimming took 1 base from V and 5 from J, leaving 14 bases between them.

The V and J genes are TRBV19 and TRBJ1-1; a possible D gene is TRBD1 (5 bases). The CDR3 is 12 amino acids. Germline CDR1 reads LNHDA; CDR2 reads SQIVND (reference sequence). Trimming removed 6 bases at V and 12 bases at J, with 17 bases between. The CDR3 protein is CASRPGPERTFF. CDR3 DNA sequence: TGTGCCAGTAGACCGGGACCCGAGAGAACTTTCTTT.

The chain is built from TRBV2 and TRBJ2-7; 11 bases map to TRBD1. This CDR3 is 14 amino acids long. V lost 5 bases to trimming and J lost 2 bases; unmatched junction nucleotides: 2. Germline CDR1 SNHLY, CDR2 FYNNEI. CDR3 bases: TGTGCCAGCAGTACGGACAGGGGGCCCTACGAGCAGTACTTC. It yields the protein CASSTDRGPYEQYF.

This sequence joins TRBV5-8 and TRBJ1-5; TRBD1 aligns across 7 bases. Germline loops: CDR1 SGHTS, CDR2 YDEGEE. This CDR3 spans 15 amino acids. With 4 bases clipped from V and 1 base from J, the junction kept 5 bases outside the gene matches. Here the CDR3 DNA reads TGTGCCAGCAGCCCTAGACAGGGAAGCAATCAGCCCCAGCATTTT. Residues: CASSPRQGSNQPQHF.

The table lists this clone with a few counts. The chain is built from TRBV11-2 and TRBJ2-3; 9 positions match TRBD2. V lost 6 bases, J lost 1 base, and 5 bases stayed unmatched. The CDR3 is 15 amino acids. Germline V gene sequence: CDR1 SGHAT, CDR2 FQNNGV. The CDR3 here is CASSQIAGGTDTQYF. CDR3 coding DNA: TGTGCCAGCAGTCAGATAGCGGGGGGCACAGATACGCAGTATTTT.

This clone was counted a few times. The rearrangement uses TRBV6-4 and TRBJ1-2; 8 bases map to TRBD1. Trimming cost V 0 bases and J 4 bases; bases outside gene matches: 7. CDR3 length: 16 amino acids. Germline V gene data show CDR1 as MRHNA and CDR2 as SNTAGT. The CDR3 nucleotides are TGTGCCAGCAGTGACTCGGGACAGGCAACAGGCTATGGCTACACCTTC. Encoded protein: CASSDSGQATGYGYTF.

V gene TRBV19 combines with J gene TRBJ2-3; tentatively, D is TRBD1 or TRBD2 (5 bases each). Trimming left V 3 bases short and J 1 base short, with 23 bases between. Per germline, CDR1 LNHDA and CDR2 SQIVND (reference sequence). The CDR3 consists of 19 residues. The CDR3 here is CASSMGRDVLSPGTDTQYF. The CDR3 region has the DNA TGTGCCAGTAGTATGGGCCGGGACGTGCTGAGTCCCGGCACAGATACGCAGTATTTT.

The J gene is TRBJ2-3, the V gene TRBV29-1; 10 bases are a match to TRBD2. Germline-derived CDR1 and CDR2 are SQVTM and ANQGSEA. The CDR3 sequence is 15 residues long. V shed 7 bases and J 5 bases; nucleotides not matched to a gene: 12. This chain's CDR3 is CSATSGLASRDTQYF. Written as DNA, the CDR3 is TGCAGCGCCACCTCGGGACTAGCGTCTCGAGATACGCAGTATTTT.

The chain's CDR3 is CASARAESYNEQFF. In DNA, the CDR3 is TGTGCCAGCGCTCGGGCAGAGTCCTACAATGAGCAGTTCTTC. The chain is built from TRBV7-9 and TRBJ2-1; D call uncertain. Germline values: CDR1 SEHNR, CDR2 FQNEAQ (reference sequence). This CDR3 is 14 amino acids long. V was pared by 8 bases and J by 1 base, with 12 bases between.